The sequence of this T cell receptor beta chain was determined in a study of identical twins. Study-level findings and limits: Reduced insertions were recorded for abundant cord blood beta clonotypes, with no such pattern in memory repertoires.

TCRdb used MiXCR to reprocess the 5' RACE reads, holding one entry per CDR3 protein. The data hold approximately 600,000 distinct CDR3 sequences, with over 8.5% observed a single time. This clonotype has a handful of counts. Its antigen is not identified. The CDR3 spans 18 residues. Germline lookup yields CDR1 MNHNS and CDR2 SASEGT. Trimming at V came to 6 bases and at J to 1 base, leaving 12 bases not matched to a gene. The same data also went into a second study, on yellow fever vaccine responses in identical twins.

The chain carries TRBV6-1 and TRBJ2-6; TRBD2 aligns across 7 bases. The clonotype was recovered from a woman aged 18-29 years in good health. The sample consisted of PBMCs. In nucleotides, the CDR3 is TGTGCCAGCAGGCCCGGCGGGAGCGGGGTATCTGGGGCCAACGTCCTGACTTTC. Translated, it gives CASRPGGSGVSGANVLTF.